The next 30 T cell receptor beta chains were all read from a single sample in a study of cytomegalovirus exposure and HLA in healthy donors. This table comes from immunoSEQ multiplex PCR, and its TCRdb copy is limited to in-frame clones, with some not included. Of 120,000 or so clones listed, around 90% are singletons. Material: PBMCs. The receptor source for this set is a woman aged 18-35 years in good health and CMV-seronegative.

The chain is built from TRBV29-1 and TRBJ1-1, with TRBD1 matching over 7 bases. The CDR3 runs to 13 residues. J lost 0 bases, V lost 6 bases, and 4 bases had no gene match. CDR1 SQVTM and CDR2 ANQGSEA come from the germline V gene. The CDR3 is CSVKDRMNTEAFF. DNA for the CDR3: TGCAGCGTAAAGGACAGGATGAACACTGAAGCTTTCTTT.

This clone has a single count. V is TRBV5-4 and J is TRBJ1-2, with D possibly matching TRBD1 (6 bases). The CDR3 is 13 residues long. The germline CDR1 and CDR2 sequences are SGHNT and YYREEE (reference sequence). V gave up 4 bases and J gave up 5 bases, with 12 bases separating them. The DNA of the CDR3 is TGTGCCAGCAGCCAGATCAGGGGTTATGGCTACACCTTC. This translates into CASSQIRGYGYTF.

The J gene is TRBJ2-1, the V gene TRBV7-2; 15 bases are shared with TRBD2. V dropped 3 bases and J dropped 4; count of bases not matched to a gene: 1. CDR1 is SGHTA, CDR2 FQGNSA, per germline. This CDR3 has 16 residues. In DNA form, the CDR3 reads TGTGCCAGCAGCTTGGGACTAGCGGGAGGTTACAATGAGCAGTTCTTC. Protein product: CASSLGLAGGYNEQFF.

The V and J genes are TRBV7-2 and TRBJ2-1; tentative D call: TRBD1 (6 bases). The CDR3 is 14 residues long. Germline values: CDR1 SGHTA, CDR2 FQGNSA. The V end was cut by 5 bases, the J end by 4 bases, with 12 bases between. The CDR3 sequence: CASSVGQSYNEQFF. CDR3 in DNA: TGTGCCAGCAGCGTAGGACAGTCTTACAATGAGCAGTTCTTC.

This clone was found once. The V call is TRBV5-1, the J call TRBJ1-4, with 8 bases aligning to TRBD1. Germline CDR1 and CDR2: SGHRS and YFSETQ. J was trimmed by 4 bases and V by 1 base; bases with no gene match: 6. CDR3 length: 16 residues. CDR3 sequence: CASSLNGQGGNEKLFF. CDR3 coding DNA: TGCGCCAGCAGCTTGAATGGACAGGGAGGTAATGAAAAACTGTTTTTT.

The V gene is TRBV7-8, the J gene TRBJ1-2; TRBD1 might be the D (6 bases). This CDR3 region has 13 residues. Germline CDR1 SGHVS, CDR2 FQNEAQ. Between the trimmed V and J ends, which lost 2 bases and 7 bases, there was a span of 11 bases. CDR3 in amino acids: CASSLISDSGYTF. DNA of the CDR3: TGTGCCAGCAGCTTAATTTCGGACAGTGGCTACACCTTC.

The rearrangement links TRBV27 to TRBJ2-5; no clear D gene. CDR3 length: 11 amino acids. Looked up from germline, CDR1 is MNHEY and CDR2 is SMNVEV (reference sequence). Deletions cut 3 bases from V and 4 bases from J, with 3 bases between. The CDR3 sequence is CASSFRETQYF. The CDR3 DNA follows: TGTGCCAGCAGTTTCCGAGAGACCCAGTACTTC.

The gene calls are TRBV4-3 and TRBJ2-6; TRBD2 might be the D (5 bases). V lost 0 bases and J 0 bases, leaving 6 bases between the germline ends. CDR3 length: 16 amino acids. Per the germline V gene, CDR1 is LGHNA and CDR2 is YSLEER. This CDR3 is CASSQDRGSGANVLTF. Written as DNA, the CDR3 is TGCGCCAGCAGCCAAGATCGGGGCTCTGGGGCCAACGTCCTGACTTTC.

J is TRBJ1-2 and V is TRBV4-2; 8 nucleotides align to TRBD1. After removal of 0 bases from V and 6 bases from J, the junction contained 9 bases not matched to a gene. CDR3 size: 16 residues. Germline V gives CDR1 LGHNA, CDR2 YNFKEQ. For the CDR3, the DNA is TGTGCCAGCAGCCAAGATGGAGGCCAGGGGGCCCATGGCTACACCTTC. Translated, it gives CASSQDGGQGAHGYTF.

The chain carries TRBV6-1 and TRBJ1-4; the match to TRBD1 covers 9 bases. V lost 4 bases and J lost 8; bases outside the gene matches: 8. Germline lookup yields CDR1 MNHNS and CDR2 SASEGT. The CDR3 sequence is 15 residues long. The CDR3 reads CASSVIQGAMEKLFF. CDR3 nucleotides: TGTGCCAGCAGTGTAATACAGGGGGCAATGGAAAAACTGTTTTTT.

For the CDR3, the DNA is TGTGCCAGCAGTCGTACAGGGGTCAGCTCTGGGGCCAACGTCCTGACTTTC. Its protein is CASSRTGVSSGANVLTF. J is TRBJ2-6 and V is TRBV27; 7 bases agree with TRBD1. Per the germline V gene, CDR1 is MNHEY and CDR2 is SMNVEV (reference sequence). The CDR3 has 17 residues. V gave up 5 bases and J gave up 0 bases; unmatched junction bases: 7.

This rearrangement joins TRBV4-1 to TRBJ2-3; TRBD2 aligns across 9 bases. The ends lost 0 bases at V and 7 bases at J; junction bases unmatched: 11. The V gene's germline CDR1 is MGHRA and CDR2 YSYEKL. The CDR3 totals 17 residues. CDR3 DNA: TGCGCCAGCAGCCAAGATGGGGGGCGACTAGCGGAACATACGCAGTATTTT. Its protein product is CASSQDGGRLAEHTQYF.

The rearrangement joins TRBV5-1 to TRBJ2-1; TRBD2 aligns across 9 bases. Germline V CDR1 and CDR2: SGHRS, YFSETQ. Trimming cost V 1 base and J 2 bases; bases outside gene matches: 1. This CDR3 has 15 residues. This chain's CDR3 is CASSLIAGAYNEQFF. The CDR3 coding sequence is TGCGCCAGCAGCTTGATAGCGGGGGCCTACAATGAGCAGTTCTTC.

V is TRBV30 and J is TRBJ2-1; 7 bases are shared with TRBD2. Germline V gene data show CDR1 as GTSNPN and CDR2 as SVGIG (reference sequence). The length of the CDR3 is 15 residues. J gave up 3 bases and V 0 bases, and 5 bases lay outside the gene matches. CDR3 DNA sequence: TGTGCCTGGAGTGTCCGCGGGGGTCTCTACAATGAGCAGTTCTTC. Amino acids: CAWSVRGGLYNEQFF.

This clone was recorded once. The V and J genes are TRBV10-1 and TRBJ2-5, with 15 bases matching TRBD2. Trimming took 4 bases from V and 5 from J; bases not matched to a gene: 20. In germline, CDR1 is WNHNN, CDR2 SYGVQD (reference sequence). This CDR3 contains 21 residues. CDR3 in DNA: TGCGCCAGCAGTGTCATTCAGGGCGGAGGACTAGCGGGAGGGCCTGTTGAGACCCAGTACTTC. Its translation: CASSVIQGGGLAGGPVETQYF.

This sequence joins TRBV9 and TRBJ2-7; 9 bases match TRBD1. Germline lookup yields CDR1 SGDLS and CDR2 YYNGEE. Trimming cost V 4 bases and J 3 bases; bases outside gene matches: 8. The CDR3 has 15 residues. In DNA, the CDR3 is TGTGCCAGCAGCCCGGGACAGGGTACCTTCTACGAGCAGTACTTC. Encoded protein: CASSPGQGTFYEQYF.

In nucleotides, the CDR3 is TGTGCCAGCAGCTTGGGAGGCAGAGTCGTCCAACCGGGGGAGGAAAAACTGTTTTTT. Protein: CASSLGGRVVQPGEEKLFF. The rearrangement uses TRBV11-3 and TRBJ1-4; D perhaps matches TRBD1 (5 bases). The germline CDR1 and CDR2 sequences are SGHNT and YENEEA. CDR3 size: 19 residues. Trimming removed 3 bases at V and 8 bases at J, with 28 bases between. The full variable domain, rest sourced from reference TRBV11-3 and TRBJ1-4, is EAGVVQSPRYKIIEKKQPVAFWCNPISGHNTLYWYLQNLGQGPELLIRYENEEAVDDSQLPKDRFSAERLKGVDSTLKIQPAELGDSAVYLCASSLGGRVVQPGEEKLFFGSGTQLSVL.

The chain recombines TRBV6-5 with TRBJ2-7; D possibly corresponds to TRBD2 (5 bases). CDR1 is MNHEY and CDR2 is SVGAGI in the germline V gene. The CDR3 extends over 15 amino acids. V was clipped by 4 bases and J by 4 bases, with 17 bases between them. DNA of the CDR3: TGTGCCAGCAGTTTACGAGACGGACTTCCTTACGAGCAGTACTTC. Translated, it gives CASSLRDGLPYEQYF.

The chain uses TRBV6-5 and TRBJ2-7, with 8 bases that match TRBD1. Trimming took 6 bases from V and 3 from J; bases not matched to a gene: 10. The CDR3 runs 15 residues. Germline CDR1 is MNHEY and CDR2 is SVGAGI. The CDR3 loop reads CASSPGQGPRYEQYF. The CDR3 DNA is TGTGCCAGCAGCCCCGGACAGGGTCCTCGCTACGAGCAGTACTTC.

V gene TRBV4-3 combines with J gene TRBJ2-3, with TRBD2 identical over 13 bases. Germline V gene data show CDR1 as LGHNA and CDR2 as YSLEER. V shed 0 bases, J shed 4 bases, and the junction held 7 bases outside the gene matches. This CDR3 is built from 18 residues. CDR3 DNA sequence: TGCGCCAGCAGCCAAGAACTAGCGGGAGGGCCTGTACCAGATACGCAGTATTTT. Its translation: CASSQELAGGPVPDTQYF.

The V and J genes are TRBV19 and TRBJ2-7; D possibly corresponds to TRBD2 (5 bases). The CDR3 loop spans 18 amino acids. In germline, CDR1 is LNHDA, CDR2 SQIVND (reference sequence). Trimming removed 4 bases at V and 2 bases at J, with 24 bases between. For the CDR3, the DNA is TGTGCCAGTAGTAAGACCCCTCCGGTAGCGCCCAAACCCTACGAGCAGTACTTC. The encoded protein is CASSKTPPVAPKPYEQYF.

The CDR3 region is CASRFTGTGYEQYF. The CDR3, as DNA: TGTGCCAGCAGATTTACCGGGACAGGGTACGAGCAGTACTTC. The chain recombines TRBV2 with TRBJ2-7; 9 nucleotides line up with TRBD1. The CDR3 extends over 14 amino acids. V lost 6 bases, J lost 4 bases, and 7 bases stayed unmatched. From germline, CDR1 is SNHLY and CDR2 FYNNEI.

The chain is built from TRBV5-1 and TRBJ2-3; tentatively, D is TRBD1 (5 bases). Germline lookup yields CDR1 SGHRS and CDR2 YFSETQ. CDR3 size: 17 residues. The ends were cut back, 3 bases at V and 2 bases at J, with 19 bases in the middle. The CDR3 protein is CASSWPKAAGPTDTQYF. CDR3 DNA: TGCGCCAGCAGCTGGCCAAAAGCCGCAGGGCCCACAGATACGCAGTATTTT.

The chain is built from TRBV5-1 and TRBJ1-1; TRBD1 matches 8 bases. Germline trimming cut 4 bases from V and 4 bases from J; bases unmatched to any gene: 6. Germline values: CDR1 SGHRS, CDR2 YFSETQ. This CDR3 is 14 amino acids long. In DNA form, the CDR3 reads TGCGCCAGCAGCCCCCAGGGGGCGGGCACTGAAGCTTTCTTT. Its protein is CASSPQGAGTEAFF.

V gene TRBV6-1 combines with J gene TRBJ2-7; no clear D. CDR1 and CDR2 from the germline V gene are MNHNS and SASEGT. Trimming took off 1 base at V and 2 bases at J, with 12 bases between the two ends. The CDR3 totals 15 residues. Written as DNA, the CDR3 is TGTGCCAGCAGTGAAGGGGCAGGTCCCCCCTACGAGCAGTACTTC. It yields the protein CASSEGAGPPYEQYF.

This clone was detected only once. Additional DNA sequences in this sample encode the identical CDR3. The chain has TRBV9 and TRBJ2-3; a weak D match, TRBD2 (6 bases). Trimming took 2 bases from V and 3 from J, leaving 10 bases between them. Germline lookup yields CDR1 SGDLS and CDR2 YYNGEE. CDR3 length equals 14 residues. DNA for the CDR3: TGTGCCAGCAGCGTCGCGGGACGGACAGATACGCAGTATTTT. It specifies CASSVAGRTDTQYF. The full variable domain, with the rest looked up from reference TRBV9 and TRBJ2-3, is DSGVTQTPKHLITATGQRVTLRCSPRSGDLSVYWYQQSLDQGLQFLIQYYNGEERAKGNILERFSAQQFPDLHSELNLSSLELGDSALYFCASSVAGRTDTQYFGPGTRLTVL.

This chain uses TRBV5-8 with TRBJ2-1; D not certain. Trimming cost V 3 bases and J 8 bases, with 18 bases left between them. The CDR3 consists of 15 residues. Germline V gene lookup returns CDR1 SGHTS and CDR2 YDEGEE. The CDR3 loop is CASSSRTVGIDEQFF. The CDR3 nucleotides are TGTGCCAGCAGCTCCCGAACAGTGGGTATAGATGAGCAGTTCTTC.

This clone was detected only once. Its ends do not fully match the called genes, so a read error is possible. The chain is built from TRBV6-1 and TRBJ2-2, with 7 bases matching TRBD1. This CDR3 region has 16 residues. The germline V gene has CDR1 MNHNS and CDR2 SASEGT. CDR3 loop: CAISAPGQSNTGELFF. The DNA of the CDR3 is TGTGCCATCAGTGCGCCGGGACAGTCGAACACCGGGGAGCTGTTTTTT.

The chain employs TRBV30 and TRBJ1-1; D not resolved. This CDR3 spans 16 amino acids. In germline, CDR1 is GTSNPN, CDR2 SVGIG (reference sequence). The V end lost 0 bases, the J end lost 2 bases, and 16 bases lay between the germline ends. In nucleotides, the CDR3 is TGTGCCTGGAGTGTACCATTTTGGACTGAAAACACTGAAGCTTTCTTT. Translating it yields CAWSVPFWTENTEAFF.

The chain recombines TRBV5-6 with TRBJ2-7, with a tentative D call TRBD1 (6 bases). The CDR3 is 14 amino acids. V lost 3 bases, J lost 4 bases, and 14 bases lay in between. Germline CDR1 SGHDT, CDR2 YYEEEE. DNA of the CDR3: TGTGCCAGCAGCTCAAGGGGGATCGGGTACGAGCAGTACTTC. As protein: CASSSRGIGYEQYF.